Listed here are 32 T cell receptor beta chains from one sample, sequenced in a study of T cell responses to AZD1222 COVID-19 vaccine (dated by TCRdb to about 2021). Sample time point, as interpreted from the label and publication: about 28 days (+/-7) after the second vaccine dose. Library construction relied on the immunoSEQ multiplex PCR assay. TCRdb obtained this table from immuneACCESS and retained in-frame rearrangements with V and J assigned. These tables miss some clones; where compared with another copy, unresolved V genes account for less than half of the shortfall, and the remainder is unexplained. This sample is represented by about 200,000 clones; 90% to 95% of them were singletons. Jointly, the top ten make up less than 1.2% of the sample. The sequencing here drew on peripheral blood, taken 28 days after the second AZD1222 dose. Receptors were obtained from an adult who received the AZD1222 COVID-19 vaccine.

V gene TRBV5-1 combines with J gene TRBJ2-3, with TRBD2 identical over 15 bases. CDR3 length equals 16 residues. Germline V gene data show CDR1 as SGHRS and CDR2 as YFSETQ. With 2 bases clipped from V and 5 bases from J, the junction kept 3 bases outside the gene matches. The CDR3: CASSFGTSGGIDTQYF. Here the CDR3 DNA reads TGCGCCAGCAGCTTTGGGACTAGCGGGGGGATAGATACGCAGTATTTT.

V is TRBV27 and J is TRBJ1-4; unclear D gene. This CDR3 region has 13 residues. V dropped 9 bases and J dropped 5 bases, with 13 bases sitting between them. Germline-derived CDR1 and CDR2 are MNHEY and SMNVEV (reference sequence). The CDR3 nucleotides read TGTGCCAGTTCAAACCGACGGAATGAAAAACTGTTTTTT. As protein: CASSNRRNEKLFF.

The rearrangement joins TRBV27 to TRBJ1-6; no reliable D call. The germline CDR1 and CDR2 sequences are MNHEY and SMNVEV (reference sequence). V dropped 3 bases and J dropped 6 bases, with 6 bases sitting between them. CDR3 length: 13 residues. CDR3 sequence: CASSLRFNSPLHF. The CDR3 region has the DNA TGTGCCAGCAGTTTGCGGTTTAATTCACCCCTCCACTTT.

This chain links TRBV29-1 with TRBJ1-2; D unresolved. In germline, CDR1 is SQVTM, CDR2 ANQGSEA. The CDR3 spans 11 residues. The V end lost 4 bases, the J end lost 6 bases, and 9 bases lay between the germline ends. Here the CDR3 reads CSVVAGDGYTF. For the CDR3, the DNA is TGCAGCGTTGTGGCCGGGGATGGCTACACCTTC. Combining the CDR3 with reference TRBV29-1 and TRBJ1-2 gives the whole variable domain SAVISQKPSRDICQRGTSLTIQCQVDSQVTMMFWYRQQPGQSLTLIATANQGSEATYESGFVIDKFPISRPNLTFSTLTVSNMSPEDSSIYLCSVVAGDGYTFGSGTRLTVV.

The chain recombines TRBV25-1 with TRBJ2-2; D could derive from TRBD1 or TRBD2 (5 bases each). Trimming stripped 6 bases from V and 2 bases from J, with 13 bases between. CDR1 MGHDK and CDR2 SYGVNS come from the germline V gene. The CDR3 sequence is 15 residues long. The CDR3 DNA follows: TGTGCCAGCAGCGCCGGGACCCGAAACACCGGGGAGCTGTTTTTT. It translates to CASSAGTRNTGELFF.

The chain joins TRBV6-5 to TRBJ2-7, with D perhaps being TRBD1 or TRBD2 (7 bases each). Deletions cut 6 bases from V and 1 base from J, with 16 bases between. Looked up from germline, CDR1 is MNHEY and CDR2 is SVGAGI. CDR3 length: 15 amino acids. In DNA, the CDR3 is TGTGCCAGCAGCCGGGGGGACAGTACTTCCTACGAGCAGTACTTC. Encoded protein: CASSRGDSTSYEQYF.

This sequence joins TRBV30 and TRBJ1-2; D is possibly TRBD1 (5 bases). V gave up 3 bases and J gave up 0 bases, with 11 bases separating them. The CDR3 contains 14 residues. Germline-derived CDR1 and CDR2 are GTSNPN and SVGIG (reference sequence). CDR3 region: CAWRFRTSNYGYTF. DNA for the CDR3: TGTGCCTGGAGATTCAGGACATCTAACTATGGCTACACCTTC.

This sequence joins TRBV12-3 or TRBV12-4 and TRBJ1-1, with unresolved D. Between the trimmed V and J ends, which lost 3 bases and 11 bases, there was a span of 10 bases. This CDR3 spans 11 amino acids. CDR3 in amino acids: CASSFDTRAFF. DNA for the CDR3: TGTGCCAGCAGTTTTGACACTAGGGCTTTCTTT.

The chain recombines TRBV15 with TRBJ2-7; 10 bases line up with TRBD1. V lost 5 bases and J lost 6; bases outside the gene matches: 10. The CDR3 extends over 15 amino acids. The germline V gene has CDR1 LNHNV and CDR2 YYDKDF (reference sequence). CDR3 nucleotides: TGTGCCACCAGCCCGCGACAGGGGGCTGGAGGCGAGCAGTACTTC. Amino acid sequence: CATSPRQGAGGEQYF.

The genes are TRBV3-1 (or the pseudogene TRBV3-2) and TRBJ2-2; D call uncertain. Germline CDR1 LGHDT, CDR2 YNNKEL (reference sequence). Trimming took 4 bases from V and 1 from J, leaving 4 bases between them. The CDR3 contains 13 residues. The CDR3 region is CASSLRNTGELFF. The DNA of the CDR3 is TGTGCCAGCAGCCTCAGGAACACCGGGGAGCTGTTTTTT.

The chain has TRBV6-1 and TRBJ2-7; TRBD2 is a possible D gene (5 bases). CDR1 MNHNS and CDR2 SASEGT come from the germline V gene. Trimming left V 2 bases short and J 2 bases short, with 10 bases between. The CDR3 totals 14 residues. CDR3: CASSETTGTYEQYF. CDR3 DNA: TGTGCCAGCAGTGAAACGACGGGGACCTACGAGCAGTACTTC.

This clone is a singleton in its sample. V usage is TRBV28 and J usage is TRBJ1-5, with D tentatively TRBD1 (6 bases). CDR1 MDHEN and CDR2 SYDVKM come from the germline V gene. V gave up 6 bases and J gave up 2 bases, with 11 bases separating them. This CDR3 has 14 residues. The CDR3 DNA reads TGTGCCAGCAGACAAGGGGGGGGCAATCAGCCCCAGCATTTT. Protein: CASRQGGGNQPQHF.

The CDR3 sequence is CASSDPQGARYEQYF. The CDR3 nucleotides read TGTGCCAGCAGTGACCCACAGGGGGCGCGGTACGAGCAGTACTTC. V is TRBV25-1 and J is TRBJ2-7; the match to TRBD1 covers 9 bases. This CDR3 spans 15 amino acids. Per the germline V gene, CDR1 is MGHDK and CDR2 is SYGVNS. Losses at the gene ends were 3 bases for V and 4 bases for J; bases not matched to a gene: 7.

The chain recombines TRBV6-5 with TRBJ2-5; D is unresolved. The CDR3 sequence is 12 residues long. With 9 bases removed from V and 2 bases from J, the gap between germline ends came to 10 bases. Germline CDR1 MNHEY, CDR2 SVGAGI. The CDR3 DNA sequence: TGTGCCAGTAGGCAGCCGCAAGAGACCCAGTACTTC. This sequence encodes CASRQPQETQYF.

The chain links TRBV7-9 to TRBJ2-2; no firm D call. CDR3 length: 14 amino acids. Trimming took 4 bases from V and 5 from J, leaving 11 bases between them. CDR1 is SEHNR and CDR2 is FQNEAQ in the germline V gene (reference sequence). As DNA, the CDR3 is TGTGCCAGCAGCTCTGACCCACTTACCGGGGAGCTGTTTTTT. Its translation is CASSSDPLTGELFF.

The chain joins TRBV6-5 to TRBJ1-2; D gene uncertain. V dropped 2 bases and J dropped 8 bases, with 12 bases sitting between them. CDR3 length: 13 residues. Germline-derived CDR1 and CDR2 are MNHEY and SVGAGI. This chain's CDR3 is CASSYIRNAGYTF. The CDR3 DNA reads as TGTGCCAGCAGTTACATCCGGAACGCCGGCTACACCTTC.

This clone showed up just once. V and J are TRBV19 and TRBJ1-5; TRBD1 is a possible D gene (6 bases). V was cut by 4 bases and J by 4 bases, with 11 bases left in between. The CDR3 is 14 residues long. The germline CDR1 and CDR2 sequences are LNHDA and SQIVND (reference sequence). The CDR3 coding sequence is TGTGCCAGTAGTAGAGGACAGCGGAATCAGCCCCAGCATTTT. Its protein is CASSRGQRNQPQHF.

V is TRBV5-1 and J is TRBJ2-5, with D unclear. Germline CDR1 SGHRS, CDR2 YFSETQ. CDR3 length equals 12 residues. Trimming cost V 6 bases and J 1 base, with 7 bases left between them. CDR3 nucleotides: TGCGCCAGCAACGAACCCCAAGAGACCCAGTACTTC. As protein: CASNEPQETQYF.

The chain combines TRBV10-3 with TRBJ1-1, with TRBD1 as a possible D gene (5 bases). Germline V gene lookup returns CDR1 ENHRY and CDR2 SYGVKD. The CDR3 runs to 16 residues. V lost 0 bases, J lost 3 bases, and 14 bases lay in between. The CDR3 nucleotides read TGTGCCATCAGTGAGTCGGGTGGCGGGGCGGACACTGAAGCTTTCTTT. It codes for CAISESGGGADTEAFF.

In regard to this clone: This specimen includes other DNA sequences encoding the same CDR3. This sequence joins TRBV5-1 and TRBJ1-5; D unclear. Trimming removed 0 bases from V and 0 bases from J, with 4 bases in between. The CDR3 totals 14 residues. Germline loops: CDR1 SGHRS, CDR2 YFSETQ. The CDR3 loop is CASSLDSSNQPQHF. The CDR3 DNA follows: TGCGCCAGCAGCTTGGATAGTAGCAATCAGCCCCAGCATTTT.

This clone was counted once. The J gene is TRBJ2-3, the V gene TRBV15; TRBD2 agrees at 9 bases. V trimming: 0 bases; J trimming: 2 bases; junction bases outside the gene matches: 6. Germline V gene data show CDR1 as LNHNV and CDR2 as YYDKDF (reference sequence). The CDR3 is 17 amino acids. The CDR3 DNA follows: TGTGCCACCAGCAGAGAAAAGCTAGCGGGGACCACAGATACGCAGTATTTT. Encoded protein: CATSREKLAGTTDTQYF.

The CDR3 loop reads CASSLGLKANYGYTF. The CDR3 DNA is TGCGCCAGCAGCTTGGGATTAAAAGCCAACTATGGCTACACCTTC. V gene TRBV5-1 combines with J gene TRBJ1-2; the D is unclear. Germline values: CDR1 SGHRS, CDR2 YFSETQ. CDR3 length: 15 residues. Trimming shortened V by 0 bases and J by 2 bases, and 11 bases separated the two germline ends. Drawing the rest from reference TRBV5-1 and TRBJ1-2, the complete variable domain is KAGVTQTPRYLIKTRGQQVTLSCSPISGHRSVSWYQQTPGQGLQFLFEYFSETQRNKGNFPGRFSGRQFSNSRSEMNVSTLELGDSALYLCASSLGLKANYGYTFGSGTRLTVV.

This chain links TRBV19 with TRBJ1-4; D is uncertain. The CDR3 is made up of 11 amino acids. Germline V CDR1 and CDR2: LNHDA, SQIVND (reference sequence). Trimming took off 7 bases at V and 8 bases at J, with 8 bases between the two ends. CDR3 in amino acids: CASKGGEKLFF. The CDR3 DNA is TGTGCCAGTAAAGGAGGGGAAAAACTGTTTTTT.

The genes are TRBV20-1 and TRBJ2-3; D is ambiguous. The CDR3 spans 13 residues. Per the germline V gene, CDR1 is DFQATT and CDR2 is SNEGSKA (reference sequence). Trimming took 3 bases from V and 3 from J, leaving 10 bases between them. For the CDR3, the DNA is TGCAGTGCTAGTCTCCCGGGTACAGATACGCAGTATTTT. The encoded protein is CSASLPGTDTQYF.

V and J are TRBV19 and TRBJ1-1, with 8 bases fitting TRBD1. CDR3 length: 15 residues. With V trimmed by 8 bases and J by 6 bases, 14 bases remained unmatched. Germline assignment: CDR1 LNHDA and CDR2 SQIVND (reference sequence). CDR3 region: CASQLVGQGPPEAFF. The CDR3 DNA is TGTGCCAGTCAGCTAGTCGGACAGGGACCCCCTGAAGCTTTCTTT. The whole variable domain, remainder taken from reference TRBV19 and TRBJ1-1, is DGGITQSPKYLFRKEGQNVTLSCEQNLNHDAMYWYRQDPGQGLRLIYYSQIVNDFQKGDIAEGYSVSREKKESFPLTVTSAQKNPTAFYLCASQLVGQGPPEAFFGQGTRLTVV.

The chain couples TRBV19 to TRBJ1-2; D not certain. This CDR3 has 14 residues. Trimming shortened V by 8 bases and J by 0 bases, and 13 bases separated the two germline ends. CDR1 is LNHDA, CDR2 SQIVND, per germline (reference sequence). CDR3 loop: CASRRTPSNYGYTF. CDR3 coding DNA: TGTGCCAGTCGACGAACACCCTCTAACTATGGCTACACCTTC.

The chain has TRBV2 and TRBJ1-3; D not resolved. The CDR3 has 14 residues. Germline lookup yields CDR1 SNHLY and CDR2 FYNNEI. The V gene lost 6 bases and the J gene lost 0 bases, with 9 bases spanning the gap. This chain's CDR3 is CASRPEASGNTIYF. The CDR3 DNA sequence: TGTGCCAGCAGACCCGAGGCCTCTGGAAACACCATATATTTT.

This clone was recorded only once. V and J are TRBV6-1 and TRBJ1-5; the D is unclear. The V gene's germline CDR1 is MNHNS and CDR2 SASEGT. The V gene lost 4 bases and the J gene lost 1 base, with 20 bases spanning the gap. This CDR3 comprises 18 residues. CDR3 in DNA: TGTGCCAGCAGTGCTCCCCGGCCCCGCACTAGCAGCAATCAGCCCCAGCATTTT. Its translation: CASSAPRPRTSSNQPQHF.

The chain recombines TRBV2 with TRBJ1-1; D is ambiguous. Trimming removed 2 bases from V and 1 base from J, with 8 bases in between. The CDR3 runs to 14 residues. Germline CDR1 reads SNHLY; CDR2 reads FYNNEI. For the CDR3, the DNA is TGTGCCAGCAGTGAAAGGGAGGGGAACACTGAAGCTTTCTTT. Translated: CASSEREGNTEAFF.

The chain is built from TRBV6-5 and TRBJ1-5; D remains unclear. This CDR3 has 13 residues. V lost 4 bases and J 5 bases, leaving 9 bases between the germline ends. Germline loops: CDR1 MNHEY, CDR2 SVGAGI. The CDR3 DNA follows: TGTGCCAGCAGTTTTGACACCGATCAGCCCCAGCATTTT. Its protein is CASSFDTDQPQHF.

The chain uses TRBV7-9 and TRBJ2-3, with 7 positions matching TRBD2. CDR3 length: 14 residues. Germline V gene sequence: CDR1 SEHNR, CDR2 FQNEAQ (reference sequence). The ends lost 5 bases at V and 2 bases at J; junction bases unmatched: 4. The CDR3: CASSPTSYTDTQYF. Written as DNA, the CDR3 is TGTGCCAGCAGCCCGACTAGCTACACAGATACGCAGTATTTT. The full variable domain, its missing parts supplied by reference TRBV7-9 and TRBJ2-3, is DTGVSQNPRHKITKRGQNVTFRCDPISEHNRLYWYRQTLGQGPEFLTYFQNEAQLEKSRLLSDRFSAERPKGSFSTLEIQRTEQGDSAMYLCASSPTSYTDTQYFGPGTRLTVL.

CDR3 loop: CASSLDSLLYGYTF. Here the CDR3 DNA reads TGTGCCAGCAGCTTGGACAGCCTTCTGTATGGCTACACCTTC. The J gene is TRBJ1-2, the V gene TRBV5-5; D not resolved. Germline V CDR1 and CDR2: SGHKS, YYEKEE (reference sequence). This CDR3 is built from 14 residues. V was cut by 0 bases and J by 5 bases, with 11 bases left in between.